The 10 T cell receptor beta chains below come from one sample, sequenced in a study of blood T cell repertoires in COVID-19. Here immunoSEQ multiplex PCR was the method, and the copy in TCRdb shows in-frame clones only, minus some. The sample contains approximately 180,000 clones, roughly four fifths of which appear only once. Sequenced input: peripheral blood. The source of these receptors is a woman aged 80 or over with COVID-19, enrolled during active disease.

This CDR3 reads CASSPEGPGLTQYF. CDR3 DNA sequence: TGTGCCAGCTCACCGGAGGGCCCTGGGCTTACGCAGTATTTT. The V and J genes are TRBV18 and TRBJ2-3; the D gene is possibly TRBD2 (6 bases). Trimming removed 3 bases at V and 8 bases at J, with 15 bases between. This CDR3 is built from 14 residues. Germline loops: CDR1 KGHSH, CDR2 LQKENI.

The V call is TRBV7-9, the J call TRBJ2-7, with D perhaps TRBD2 (6 bases). Per germline, CDR1 SEHNR and CDR2 FQNEAQ (reference sequence). Trimming took 10 bases from V and 1 from J, leaving 14 bases between them. The CDR3 length is 13 residues. The CDR3 loop is CATSGRGSYEQYF. The CDR3 coding sequence is TGTGCCACTTCAGGGCGGGGTTCCTACGAGCAGTACTTC.

This chain links TRBV5-5 with TRBJ1-2; D gene unclear. This CDR3 has 15 amino acids. Deletions cut 4 bases from V and 0 bases from J, with 13 bases between. The germline V gene encodes CDR1 SGHKS and CDR2 YYEKEE (reference sequence). The CDR3: CASSALAGPNYGYTF. The CDR3 DNA follows: TGTGCCAGCAGCGCACTTGCTGGGCCTAACTATGGCTACACCTTC.

The chain has TRBV5-1 and TRBJ1-1; 7 bases line up with TRBD1. The CDR3 has 15 residues. CDR1 and CDR2 (germline): SGHRS, YFSETQ. The trim removed 3 bases at V and 0 bases at J, leaving 5 bases unmatched. CDR3 in DNA: TGCGCCAGCAGCTGGAAACAGGGGCTGAACACTGAAGCTTTCTTT. This sequence encodes CASSWKQGLNTEAFF.

The rearrangement uses TRBV27 and TRBJ2-7; D might be TRBD2 (5 bases). Trimming shortened V by 5 bases and J by 3 bases, and 11 bases separated the two germline ends. This CDR3 has 13 residues. Per the germline V gene, CDR1 is MNHEY and CDR2 is SMNVEV (reference sequence). The CDR3, as DNA: TGTGCCAGCAGTCGGACTGGGCACTACGAGCAGTACTTC. Its protein product is CASSRTGHYEQYF.

The sample holds a few counts of this clone. Written as DNA, the CDR3 is TGCGCCAGCCCTGCGGGTGGGAAAGGAAAGGGTACTGTCTATGGCTACACCTTC. This gives the protein CASPAGGKGKGTVYGYTF. The genes are TRBV10-1 and TRBJ1-2, with D unresolved. Germline V CDR1 and CDR2: WNHNN, SYGVQD (reference sequence). This CDR3 is built from 18 residues. With 8 bases removed from V and 4 bases from J, the gap between germline ends came to 29 bases.

The chain joins TRBV5-8 to TRBJ2-5; 8 bases align to TRBD1. Germline CDR1 reads SGHTS; CDR2 reads YDEGEE. The CDR3 loop spans 17 amino acids. The ends lost 4 bases at V and 5 bases at J; junction bases unmatched: 16. Here the CDR3 reads CASSQHRETGAGETQYF. The DNA for the CDR3 is TGTGCCAGCAGCCAACACCGAGAGACAGGGGCGGGGGAGACCCAGTACTTC.

V and J are TRBV28 and TRBJ1-5; TRBD1 matches at 7 bases. CDR3 length: 17 amino acids. With V trimmed by 4 bases and J by 2 bases, 11 bases remained unmatched. The germline V gene encodes CDR1 MDHEN and CDR2 SYDVKM. CDR3 DNA sequence: TGTGCCAGCAGTTCACCTTTTTCTGGACAGGGCAATCAGCCCCAGCATTTT. Translation: CASSSPFSGQGNQPQHF.

The rearrangement uses TRBV6-5 and TRBJ2-7; the match to TRBD1 covers 10 bases. CDR3 length equals 13 residues. Per the germline V gene, CDR1 is MNHEY and CDR2 is SVGAGI. The V segment lost 8 bases and the J segment 3 bases; nucleotides outside the gene matches: 4. CDR3 sequence (DNA): TGTGCCAGCGGCCGGGACAGGGGCTACGAGCAGTACTTC. Protein product: CASGRDRGYEQYF.

The CDR3 nucleotides read TGTGCCAGTAGTATCCGGGCAGATACGCAGTATTTT. It translates to CASSIRADTQYF. The chain carries TRBV19 and TRBJ2-3; D not certain. The CDR3 is 12 residues long. Trimming took 3 bases from V and 4 from J, leaving 5 bases between them. The germline gives CDR1 LNHDA, CDR2 SQIVND (reference sequence).